This passage covers 5 T cell receptor beta chains from one sample sequenced in a study of blood T cell repertoires in COVID-19. Generated by immunoSEQ multiplex PCR, the TCRdb table keeps only in-frame clones and is missing some. The repertoire holds about 140,000 clones, with around nine tenths as singletons. Sequencing input: peripheral blood. These TCRs come from a human donor in a cohort sampled during active COVID-19.

The chain is built from TRBV5-1 and TRBJ2-7, with D perhaps matching TRBD1 (7 bases). Germline V gene sequence: CDR1 SGHRS, CDR2 YFSETQ. This CDR3 has 13 amino acids. Trimming took 5 bases from V and 2 from J, leaving 11 bases between them. This CDR3 reads CASRGGTAYEQYF. CDR3 DNA: TGCGCCAGCAGGGGCGGGACAGCCTACGAGCAGTACTTC.

The V and J genes are TRBV7-3 and TRBJ2-7, with TRBD2 as a possible D gene (5 bases). The CDR3 totals 12 residues. V was shortened by 4 bases and J by 3 bases, with 7 bases between the two germline ends. Looked up from germline, CDR1 is SGHTA and CDR2 is FQGTGA. The CDR3 DNA is TGTGCCAGCAGCTGGACTCGCTACGAGCAGTACTTC. Residues: CASSWTRYEQYF.

V gene TRBV6-6 combines with J gene TRBJ1-6; 7 bases line up with TRBD1. J was trimmed by 6 bases and V by 2 bases; bases with no gene match: 4. The V gene's germline CDR1 is MNHNY and CDR2 SVGAGI (reference sequence). This CDR3 has 15 amino acids. DNA for the CDR3: TGTGCCAGCAGTTACGGGACAGCTTTTAATTCACCCCTCCACTTT. As protein: CASSYGTAFNSPLHF.

The chain carries TRBV28 and TRBJ1-2; 8 bases are shared with TRBD1. Germline trimming cut 5 bases from V and 5 bases from J; bases unmatched to any gene: 16. The germline CDR1 and CDR2 sequences are MDHEN and SYDVKM. The CDR3 runs to 17 residues. The CDR3 coding sequence is TGTGCCAGCAGTCCTGGAGCAGGGGGCTTAACGTGGTATGGCTACACCTTC. Its translation is CASSPGAGGLTWYGYTF.

V usage is TRBV5-1 and J usage is TRBJ1-1, with D possibly matching TRBD1 (5 bases). The CDR3 sequence is 12 residues long. Trimming took 4 bases from V and 6 from J, leaving 10 bases between them. CDR1 is SGHRS and CDR2 is YFSETQ in the germline V gene. This CDR3 is CASSPGGAEAFF. The CDR3 DNA sequence: TGCGCCAGCAGCCCGGGGGGGGCTGAAGCTTTCTTT.